Shown below are 32 T cell receptor beta chains from a single sample sequenced in a study of CD8+ T cells in alopecia areata. Extracted from the samples, RNA was reverse transcribed into cDNA to serve as the sequencing template. The protocol was immunoSEQ multiplex PCR, while the TCRdb copy is restricted to in-frame clones and leaves out a portion. The table lists fewer than 20,000 clones, 66% of them singletons, with around 5.6% in the top ten. Alopecia areata patients provided lesional scalp punch biopsies and peripheral blood. Sequencing was performed on skin, taken at week 0. The origin of the receptors is a human donor with alopecia areata.

This clone was counted only a few times. V and J are TRBV10-3 and TRBJ2-5, with TRBD2 matching over 15 bases. Germline lookup yields CDR1 ENHRY and CDR2 SYGVKD. This CDR3 spans 20 amino acids. The junction had 22 bases not matched to a gene; V was cut back by 5 bases and J by 9 bases. CDR3 bases: TGTGCCATCAGTTCCCCCACGGGGGGACTAGCGGGGGGCCCCCCCAGGGCCCAGTACTTC. This gives the protein CAISSPTGGLAGGPPRAQYF.

The chain combines TRBV7-6 with TRBJ1-5; D call uncertain. V was pared by 5 bases and J by 4 bases, with 12 bases between. The CDR3 has 14 residues. From germline, CDR1 is SGHVS and CDR2 FNYEAQ. The CDR3 loop is CASSGSDGNQPQHF. For the CDR3, the DNA is TGTGCCAGCAGCGGATCAGACGGGAATCAGCCCCAGCATTTT.

The chain is built from TRBV5-6 and TRBJ1-3; D ambiguous. Germline V lookup: CDR1 SGHDT, CDR2 YYEEEE. The CDR3 covers 13 residues. Deletions cut 1 base from V and 4 bases from J, with 6 bases between. The CDR3 loop reads CASSLSRGNTIYF. The CDR3, as DNA: TGTGCCAGCAGCTTGAGCCGAGGAAACACCATATATTTT.

The sample holds a few counts of this clone. The chain joins TRBV6-5 to TRBJ1-4; 7 nucleotides match TRBD1. The CDR3 has 16 residues. The V gene's germline CDR1 is MNHEY and CDR2 SVGAGI. The junction had 11 bases not matched to a gene; V was cut back by 4 bases and J by 6 bases. CDR3 in DNA: TGTGCCAGCAGTTCCCCCCGGACAGGCGAGGATGAAAAACTGTTTTTT. This sequence encodes CASSSPRTGEDEKLFF.

V usage is TRBV6-4 and J usage is TRBJ2-1, with TRBD1 as a possible D gene (5 bases). V lost 0 bases and J 6 bases, leaving 15 bases between the germline ends. This CDR3 spans 16 amino acids. Germline lookup yields CDR1 MRHNA and CDR2 SNTAGT. CDR3 in amino acids: CASSDSRGPDGNEQFF. For the CDR3, the DNA is TGTGCCAGCAGTGACTCAAGGGGCCCTGATGGCAATGAGCAGTTCTTC.

V usage is TRBV13 and J usage is TRBJ1-4, with 9 bases matching TRBD1. There are 15 residues in the CDR3. V lost 5 bases, J lost 5 bases, and 6 bases stayed unmatched. The V gene's germline CDR1 is PRHDT and CDR2 FYEKMQ (reference sequence). Written as DNA, the CDR3 is TGTGCCAGCAGCATAACCGGGACAGGGAATGAAAAACTGTTTTTT. Translation: CASSITGTGNEKLFF. Full variable domain (missing parts from reference TRBV13 and TRBJ1-4): AAGVIQSPRHLIKEKRETATLKCYPIPRHDTVYWYQQGPGQDPQFLISFYEKMQSDKGSIPDRFSAQQFSDYHSELNMSSLELGDSALYFCASSITGTGNEKLFFGSGTQLSVL.

The rearrangement uses TRBV7-6 and TRBJ2-5, with D perhaps assigned TRBD1 or TRBD2 (6 bases each). V was cut by 5 bases and J by 4 bases, with 17 bases left in between. The CDR3 runs to 15 residues. Germline-derived CDR1 and CDR2 are SGHVS and FNYEAQ. CDR3 region: CASSLSGGPGETQYF. CDR3 nucleotide sequence: TGTGCCAGCAGCCTCTCTGGGGGGCCGGGAGAGACCCAGTACTTC. The variable domain in full, completed from reference TRBV7-6 and TRBJ2-5, reads GAGVSQSPRYKVTKRGQDVALRCDPISGHVSLYWYRQALGQGPEFLTYFNYEAQQDKSGLPNDRFSAERPEGSISTLTIQRTEQRDSAMYRCASSLSGGPGETQYFGPGTRLLVL.

This rearrangement joins TRBV4-2 to TRBJ2-7; the match to TRBD2 covers 14 bases. This CDR3 is built from 18 residues. After removal of 0 bases from V and 2 bases from J, the junction contained 6 bases not matched to a gene. Looked up from germline, CDR1 is LGHNA and CDR2 is YNFKEQ. This CDR3 is CASSQEGLAGDLTYEQYF. CDR3 nucleotides: TGTGCCAGCAGCCAAGAGGGACTAGCGGGGGACCTAACCTACGAGCAGTACTTC.

The chain joins TRBV14 to TRBJ2-5; 8 positions agree with TRBD1. Near its end, the DNA agrees better with TRBJ2-7, so the J call may be wrong. Looked up from germline, CDR1 is SGHDN and CDR2 is FVKESK. This CDR3 spans 14 amino acids. The CDR3 DNA sequence: TGTGCCAGCAGCCGCCGGGACAGGAGCTACGAGCAGTACTTC. This encodes CASSRRDRSYEQYF.

This clone has only a few counts. The chain uses TRBV7-8 and TRBJ1-5; D remains unclear. Trimming left V 4 bases short and J 7 bases short, with 11 bases between. This CDR3 has 13 amino acids. In germline, CDR1 is SGHVS, CDR2 FQNEAQ. The CDR3 nucleotides are TGTGCCAGCAGCTCCAACCCTGGGCAGCCCCAGCATTTT. Its protein is CASSSNPGQPQHF.

The chain uses TRBV7-2 and TRBJ1-2; D is perhaps TRBD1 (5 bases). Germline V gene data show CDR1 as SGHTA and CDR2 as FQGNSA. CDR3 length equals 16 residues. With 1 base removed from V and 2 bases from J, the gap between germline ends came to 14 bases. The DNA of the CDR3 is TGTGCCAGCAGCTTAGAGGGTCCAGGGATGAACTATGGCTACACCTTC. Encoded protein: CASSLEGPGMNYGYTF.

This sequence joins TRBV2 and TRBJ1-6; D possibly corresponds to TRBD1 (6 bases). Between the trimmed V and J ends, which lost 8 bases and 7 bases, there was a span of 12 bases. Germline CDR1 is SNHLY and CDR2 is FYNNEI. This CDR3 is built from 13 residues. The chain's CDR3 is CASEGVINSPLHF. For the CDR3, the DNA is TGTGCCAGCGAGGGGGTGATAAATTCACCCCTCCACTTT.

The CDR3 spells CASRHTGELFF. In DNA, the CDR3 is TGTGCCAGCAGACACACCGGGGAGCTGTTTTTT. This chain uses TRBV6-5 with TRBJ2-2; no clear D gene. The CDR3 runs 11 residues. Trimming took off 6 bases at V and 3 bases at J, with 2 bases between the two ends. Germline values: CDR1 MNHEY, CDR2 SVGAGI.

In this sample, this clone turned up a few times. The rearrangement links TRBV2 to TRBJ2-5, with 7 bases lining up with TRBD1. Germline trimming cut 0 bases from V and 4 bases from J; bases unmatched to any gene: 8. The CDR3 loop spans 16 amino acids. Germline assignment: CDR1 SNHLY and CDR2 FYNNEI. For the CDR3, the DNA is TGTGCCAGCAGTGAAGCGACGGGACAGTGGGGAGAGACCCAGTACTTC. It translates to CASSEATGQWGETQYF.

The V and J genes are TRBV6-5 and TRBJ1-4; D is unresolved. In germline, CDR1 is MNHEY, CDR2 SVGAGI. Trimming cost V 5 bases and J 0 bases, with 7 bases left between them. The CDR3 is 14 amino acids. The CDR3, as DNA: TGTGCCAGCAGTCCCATAACAACTAATGAAAAACTGTTTTTT. This translates into CASSPITTNEKLFF.

For this clone: No DNA is shown, since the ends of the CDR3 on it are uncertain; the CDR3 is the one TCRdb lists. The chain employs TRBV6-5 and TRBJ1-2. Germline CDR1 reads MNHEY; CDR2 reads SVGAGI. The length of the CDR3 is 12 amino acids, counting both ends. CDR3 amino acids: CASARRAGDYTF.

The chain has TRBV7-9 and TRBJ2-5; D is undetermined. The J call may be wrong; the DNA end is better matched by TRBJ2-7. The CDR3 sequence is 11 residues long. In germline, CDR1 is SEHNR, CDR2 FQNEAQ (reference sequence). This CDR3 reads CASRSNYEQYF. The DNA for the CDR3 is TGTGCCAGCCGCTCGAACTACGAGCAGTACTTC.

The gene calls are TRBV6-5 and TRBJ2-7; D perhaps matches TRBD1 (6 bases). V lost 0 bases, J lost 4 bases, and 16 bases lay in between. Per germline, CDR1 MNHEY and CDR2 SVGAGI. This CDR3 comprises 16 residues. Here the CDR3 reads CASSYSRTAGMYEQYF. CDR3 DNA sequence: TGTGCCAGCAGTTACTCCAGGACAGCTGGGATGTACGAGCAGTACTTC.

This rearrangement joins TRBV7-3 to TRBJ2-3; the match to TRBD2 covers 11 bases. Germline CDR1 is SGHTA and CDR2 is FQGTGA. This CDR3 has 17 residues. Losses at the gene ends were 2 bases for V and 7 bases for J; bases not matched to a gene: 11. The CDR3 protein is CASSLEGISGGANTQYF. The DNA of the CDR3 is TGTGCCAGCAGCTTAGAAGGGATTAGCGGGGGGGCTAATACGCAGTATTTT. The whole variable domain, filled in from reference TRBV7-3 and TRBJ2-3, reads GAGVSQTPSNKVTEKGKYVELRCDPISGHTALYWYRQSLGQGPEFLIYFQGTGAADDSGLPNDRFFAVRPEGSVSTLKIQRTERGDSAVYLCASSLEGISGGANTQYFGPGTRLTVL.

Concerning this clone itself: Distinct nucleotide sequences in the sample also encode this CDR3. V gene TRBV4-3 combines with J gene TRBJ1-5, with a weak D call TRBD1 (6 bases). Germline V lookup: CDR1 LGHNA, CDR2 YSLEER. This CDR3 region has 13 residues. Trimming took 2 bases from V and 10 from J, leaving 12 bases between them. CDR3 DNA: TGCGCCAGCAGCCAACAAGGGGGTCAACCCCAGCATTTT. This translates into CASSQQGGQPQHF.

This chain links TRBV18 with TRBJ1-3; 7 nucleotides match TRBD1. Looked up from germline, CDR1 is KGHSH and CDR2 is LQKENI. The CDR3 spans 15 residues. J lost 0 bases, V lost 6 bases, and 5 bases had no gene match. CDR3: CASSSGTDSGNTIYF. DNA of the CDR3: TGTGCCAGCTCGTCCGGGACAGACTCTGGAAACACCATATATTTT.

This clone was observed a few times. The chain uses TRBV19 and TRBJ2-1; 14 nucleotides line up with TRBD2. CDR1 and CDR2 (germline): LNHDA, SQIVND (reference sequence). The J segment lost 13 bases and the V segment lost 3 bases, leaving 8 bases of the junction unmatched. The CDR3 is 15 residues long. CDR3 in amino acids: CASSMTSGGAHRQFF. CDR3 bases: TGTGCCAGTAGTATGACTAGCGGGGGGGCCCATCGCCAGTTCTTC.

This chain connects TRBV27 to TRBJ2-7, with D uncertain. With 5 bases removed from V and 3 bases from J, the gap between germline ends came to 17 bases. The CDR3 consists of 15 residues. Germline values: CDR1 MNHEY, CDR2 SMNVEV (reference sequence). CDR3 sequence (DNA): TGTGCCAGCAGTCCCGGACGGAACCCAAGCTACGAGCAGTACTTC. It codes for CASSPGRNPSYEQYF.

The V gene is TRBV29-1, the J gene TRBJ2-1; tentatively, D is TRBD1 or TRBD2 (6 bases each). The ends were cut back, 3 bases at V and 4 bases at J, with 19 bases in the middle. CDR3 length: 16 amino acids. The V gene's germline CDR1 is SQVTM and CDR2 ANQGSEA. CDR3 in amino acids: CSVDPGASGGYNEQFF. In DNA, the CDR3 is TGCAGCGTTGATCCGGGGGCCTCGGGCGGTTACAATGAGCAGTTCTTC.

The chain combines TRBV7-8 with TRBJ1-2; TRBD1 aligns across 9 bases. V lost 5 bases, J lost 4 bases, and 2 bases stayed unmatched. The germline V gene encodes CDR1 SGHVS and CDR2 FQNEAQ. The CDR3 totals 13 residues. The CDR3 DNA reads TGTGCCAGCAGCCCGGGACAGGGCTATGGCTACACCTTC. This translates into CASSPGQGYGYTF.

This clone was counted between two and nine times. The chain carries TRBV5-4 and TRBJ1-2; D not certain. Trimming removed 4 bases from V and 6 bases from J, with 16 bases in between. Germline CDR1 reads SGHNT; CDR2 reads YYREEE (reference sequence). The CDR3 covers 14 residues. For the CDR3, the DNA is TGTGCCAGCAGCCCCCGGATCGAACTCGATGGCTACACCTTC. Protein: CASSPRIELDGYTF.

This chain joins TRBV5-6 and TRBJ1-2; D ambiguous. Trimming stripped 1 base from V and 8 bases from J, with 18 bases between. Germline CDR1 SGHDT, CDR2 YYEEEE. The CDR3 loop spans 15 amino acids. The CDR3 reads CASSLTPRVVWGYTF. CDR3 in DNA: TGTGCCAGCAGCTTGACCCCCCGGGTGGTTTGGGGCTACACCTTC. Combining the CDR3 with reference TRBV5-6 and TRBJ1-2 gives the whole variable domain DAGVTQSPTHLIKTRGQQVTLRCSPKSGHDTVSWYQQALGQGPQFIFQYYEEEERQRGNFPDRFSGHQFPNYSSELNVNALLLGDSALYLCASSLTPRVVWGYTFGSGTRLTVV.

The sample holds a few counts of this clone. The J gene is TRBJ1-1, the V gene TRBV6-6; TRBD1 aligns across 9 bases. Germline loops: CDR1 MNHNY, CDR2 SVGAGI (reference sequence). This CDR3 is 14 amino acids long. Trimming cost V 4 bases and J 2 bases; bases outside gene matches: 2. The CDR3 coding sequence is TGTGCCAGCAGTTCCACAGGGGGCAACACTGAAGCTTTCTTT. This sequence encodes CASSSTGGNTEAFF.

The chain couples TRBV6-5 to TRBJ1-2; D is undetermined. CDR1 and CDR2 from the germline V gene are MNHEY and SVGAGI. V lost 0 bases and J 6 bases, leaving 11 bases between the germline ends. This CDR3 contains 14 residues. The CDR3 DNA reads as TGTGCCAGCAGTTACTCCGCACCGGGGAATGGCTACACCTTC. Encoded protein: CASSYSAPGNGYTF.

Only a few counts were recorded for this clone. V is TRBV7-8 and J is TRBJ1-5; D uncertain. Trimming stripped 5 bases from V and 1 base from J, with 12 bases between. CDR1 SGHVS and CDR2 FQNEAQ come from the germline V gene. The CDR3 has 15 residues. The CDR3, as DNA: TGTGCCAGCAGCCCGCCCGGGAAGAGCAATCAGCCCCAGCATTTT. This codes for CASSPPGKSNQPQHF.

This chain uses TRBV28 with TRBJ1-2; 12 positions match TRBD1. Germline values: CDR1 MDHEN, CDR2 SYDVKM. V was clipped by 3 bases and J by 6 bases; unmatched bases: 2. This CDR3 has 14 residues. The DNA for the CDR3 is TGTGCCAGCAGTTTTGGGACAGGGGGCGATGGCTACACCTTC. It is translated as CASSFGTGGDGYTF.

As for this clone: The junction differs from germline at one of its ends, possibly a read error. The rearrangement uses TRBV7-2 and TRBJ2-7; TRBD2 aligns across 8 bases. Germline values: CDR1 SGHTA, CDR2 FQGNSA. The CDR3 has 15 residues. CDR3 sequence (DNA): TGTGCCAGCAGCTTAGCTATCCTAGCGGGCTACGGGCAGTACTTC. It yields the protein CASSLAILAGYGQYF.